The sequence of this TCR beta chain was determined in a study of shared clonotypes between healthy human individuals. Study overall: The study drew on two women and a few men aged 18 to 49 as donors. Study results and limitations: Unshared clonotypes carried lower generation probabilities than those common to all four donors.

The V and J ends lost 5 bases and 5 bases, in that order; junction bases with no gene match: 7. This CDR3 comprises 14 residues. Germline V gene lookup returns CDR1 SGHTA and CDR2 FQGTGA. In the CD4+ fraction, cells were divided into CD45RA+ naive and CD45RA-negative memory subsets. The protocol was immunoSEQ multiplex PCR, while the TCRdb copy is restricted to in-frame clones and leaves out a portion. The table lists over 2 million clones, around 90% of them singletons. With respect to this clone: Its antigen is unidentified.

The TCR sequence derives from a man between 18 and 29 years old in good health. Some clones in this sample may be carry-over from other donors' samples. The source material was naive CD4+ T cells from PBMCs. Subset given: CD45RA+ positively selected. This chain joins TRBV7-3 and TRBJ2-5, with 8 nucleotides matching TRBD1. The CDR3 loop reads CASSPSGGKETQYF. The CDR3 DNA is TGTGCCAGCAGCCCGTCAGGGGGCAAGGAGACCCAGTACTTC.